Sequencing of this T cell receptor beta chain was carried out in a study of T-cell reconstitution after alpha-beta-depleted transplantation in children. CDR3 length: 10 amino acids. V was cut by 4 bases and J by 8 bases, with 3 bases left in between. This clonotype was recorded a few times. Preparation of the TCRbeta library used unique molecular identifiers. TCRdb re-called the PCR reads through MiXCR, storing one row per CDR3 protein. The table lists roughly 500,000 distinct CDR3 sequences, approximately 29% of them singletons, with 2% to 3% in the top ten. J is TRBJ2-1 and V is TRBV12-3 or TRBV12-4; no firm D call. The TCR comes from a human donor who donated a stem cell graft to a child with aplastic anemia. The specimen was PBMCs from the stem cell graft donor, collected from the stem cell graft. CDR3 bases: TGTGCCAGCAGTTCTTATGAGCAGTTCTTC. Encoded protein: CASSSYEQFF.